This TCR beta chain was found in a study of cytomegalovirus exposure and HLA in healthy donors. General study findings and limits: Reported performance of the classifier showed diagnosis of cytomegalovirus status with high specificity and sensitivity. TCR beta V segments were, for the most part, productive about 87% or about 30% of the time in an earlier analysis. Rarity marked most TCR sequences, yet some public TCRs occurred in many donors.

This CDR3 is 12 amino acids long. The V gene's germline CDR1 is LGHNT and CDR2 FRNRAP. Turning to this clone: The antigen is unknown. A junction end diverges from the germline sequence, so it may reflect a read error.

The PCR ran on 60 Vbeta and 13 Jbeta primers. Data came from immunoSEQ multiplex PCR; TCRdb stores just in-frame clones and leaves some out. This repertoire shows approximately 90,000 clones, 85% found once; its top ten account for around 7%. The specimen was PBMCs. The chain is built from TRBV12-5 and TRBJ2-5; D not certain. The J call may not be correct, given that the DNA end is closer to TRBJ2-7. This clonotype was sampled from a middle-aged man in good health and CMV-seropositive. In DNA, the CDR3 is TGTGCTAGTGCTTTGGGTTCCTACGAGCAGTACTTC. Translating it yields CASALGSYEQYF.